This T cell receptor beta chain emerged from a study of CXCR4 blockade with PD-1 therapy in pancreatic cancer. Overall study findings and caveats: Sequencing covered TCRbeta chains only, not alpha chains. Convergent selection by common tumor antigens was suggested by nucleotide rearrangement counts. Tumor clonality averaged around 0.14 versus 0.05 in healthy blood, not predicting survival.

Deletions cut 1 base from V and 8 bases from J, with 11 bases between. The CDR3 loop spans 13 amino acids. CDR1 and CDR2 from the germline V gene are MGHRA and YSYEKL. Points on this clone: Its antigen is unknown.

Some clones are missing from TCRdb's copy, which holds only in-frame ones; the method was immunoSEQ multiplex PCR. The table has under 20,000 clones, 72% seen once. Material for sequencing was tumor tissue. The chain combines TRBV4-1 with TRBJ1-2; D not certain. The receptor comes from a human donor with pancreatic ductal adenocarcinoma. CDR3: CASSQVAGGGYTF. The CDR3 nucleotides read TGCGCCAGCAGCCAAGTGGCCGGAGGAGGCTACACCTTC.